Sequencing of this TCR beta chain was carried out in a study of blood T cell repertoires in COVID-19. About the research overall: The United States, Italy and Spain provided the acute and convalescent COVID-19 samples. PBMCs, B-cell-depleted T cells, or T cells were the source of the cDNA or gDNA that made up the material.

Trimming took 6 bases from V and 8 from J; bases not matched to a gene: 8. There are 13 residues in the CDR3. The germline CDR1 and CDR2 sequences are MNHEY and SVGAGI. The table came from immunoSEQ multiplex PCR; TCRdb's copy has only in-frame clones and leaves some out. The data show over 100,000 clones, over 75% seen once. This clonotype was obtained from a woman between 50 and 59 years old with acute or convalescent COVID-19. The genes are TRBV6-5 and TRBJ1-1; the match to TRBD1 covers 8 bases. The specimen sequenced was peripheral blood. CDR3 residues: CASRIPGQAEAFF. In DNA, the CDR3 is TGTGCCAGCAGGATCCCGGGACAGGCCGAAGCTTTCTTT.